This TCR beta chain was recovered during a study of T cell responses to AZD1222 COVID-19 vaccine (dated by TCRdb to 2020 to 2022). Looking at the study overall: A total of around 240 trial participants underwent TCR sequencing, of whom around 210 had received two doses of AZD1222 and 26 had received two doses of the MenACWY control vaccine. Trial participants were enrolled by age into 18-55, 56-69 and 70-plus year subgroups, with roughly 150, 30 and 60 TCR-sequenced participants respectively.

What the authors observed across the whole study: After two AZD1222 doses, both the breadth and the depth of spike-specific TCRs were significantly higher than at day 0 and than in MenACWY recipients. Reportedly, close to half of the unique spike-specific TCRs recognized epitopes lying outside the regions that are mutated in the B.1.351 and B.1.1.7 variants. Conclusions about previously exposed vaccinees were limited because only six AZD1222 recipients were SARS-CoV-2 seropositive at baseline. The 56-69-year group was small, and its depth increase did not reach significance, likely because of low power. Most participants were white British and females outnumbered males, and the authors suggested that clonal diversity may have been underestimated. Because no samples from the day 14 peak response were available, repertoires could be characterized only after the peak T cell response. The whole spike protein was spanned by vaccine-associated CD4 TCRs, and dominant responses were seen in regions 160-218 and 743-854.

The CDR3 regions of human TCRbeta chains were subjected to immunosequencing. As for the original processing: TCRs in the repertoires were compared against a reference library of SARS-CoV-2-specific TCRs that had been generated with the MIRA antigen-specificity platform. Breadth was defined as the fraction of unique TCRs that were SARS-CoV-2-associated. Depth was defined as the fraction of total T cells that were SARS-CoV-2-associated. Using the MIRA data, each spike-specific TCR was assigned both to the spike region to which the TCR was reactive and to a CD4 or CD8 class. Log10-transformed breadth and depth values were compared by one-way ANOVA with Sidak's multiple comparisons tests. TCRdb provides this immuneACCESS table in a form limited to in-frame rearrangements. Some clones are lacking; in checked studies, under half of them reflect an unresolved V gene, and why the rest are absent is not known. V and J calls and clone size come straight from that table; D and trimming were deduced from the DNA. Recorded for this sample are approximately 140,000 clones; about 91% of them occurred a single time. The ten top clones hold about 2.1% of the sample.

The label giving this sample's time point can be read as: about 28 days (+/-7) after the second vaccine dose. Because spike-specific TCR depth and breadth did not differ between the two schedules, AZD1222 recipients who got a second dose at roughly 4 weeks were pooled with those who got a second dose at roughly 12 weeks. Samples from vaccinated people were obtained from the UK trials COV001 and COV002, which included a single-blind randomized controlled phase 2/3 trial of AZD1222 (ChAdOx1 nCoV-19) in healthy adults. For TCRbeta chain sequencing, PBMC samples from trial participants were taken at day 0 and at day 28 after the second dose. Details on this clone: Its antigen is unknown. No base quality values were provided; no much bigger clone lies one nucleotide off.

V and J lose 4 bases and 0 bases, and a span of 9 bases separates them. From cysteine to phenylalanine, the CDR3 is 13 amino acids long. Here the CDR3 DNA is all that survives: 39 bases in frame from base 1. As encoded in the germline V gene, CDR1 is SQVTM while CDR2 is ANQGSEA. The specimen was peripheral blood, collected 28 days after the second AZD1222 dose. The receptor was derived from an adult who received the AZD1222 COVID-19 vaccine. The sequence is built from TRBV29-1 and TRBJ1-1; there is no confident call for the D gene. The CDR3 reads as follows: CSVVWKLNTEAFF. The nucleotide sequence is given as TGCAGCGTTGTATGGAAGCTGAACACTGAAGCTTTCTTT.